The clone carrying this T cell receptor beta chain has only one observation. The data were taken from a study of cytomegalovirus exposure and HLA in healthy donors. Using immunoSEQ multiplex PCR, the repertoire was profiled, and TCRdb retains in-frame clones only, with some absent. In the table there are about 200,000 clones, around nine tenths of which are singletons. V lost 3 bases and J lost 4; bases outside the gene matches: 4. Germline-derived CDR1 and CDR2 are SGHVT and SQSDAQ. The CDR3 runs to 16 residues. The chain is built from TRBV7-4 and TRBJ2-5; 14 nucleotides align to TRBD2. What was sequenced was PBMCs. The sequence came from a woman aged 18-35 years in good health and CMV-seronegative. CDR3 protein: CASSLGLAGARETQYF. The CDR3 DNA is TGTGCCAGCAGCTTGGGACTAGCGGGAGCGCGAGAGACCCAGTACTTC.